Below, 24 T cell receptor beta chains from the same sample are listed, as sequenced in a study of fetal regulatory T cell absence and autoimmunity. Assay: immunoSEQ multiplex PCR; the TCRdb copy retains only in-frame clones and omits some. Of around 45,000 clones in the sample, roughly 80% are singletons; the top ten hold over 0.4%. Sequencing was carried out using cord blood. The receptors were gathered from a newborn boy with IPEX syndrome.

This clone was detected only once. This chain uses TRBV5-1 with TRBJ1-1, with D unresolved. The CDR3 covers 13 residues. V lost 5 bases, J lost 1 base, and 9 bases lay in between. Germline-derived CDR1 and CDR2 are SGHRS and YFSETQ. The CDR3 loop reads CASRGNGNTEAFF. The CDR3, as DNA: TGCGCCAGCAGAGGCAATGGGAACACTGAAGCTTTCTTT.

The rearrangement uses TRBV5-1 and TRBJ2-7; D remains ambiguous. CDR3 length equals 14 residues. V was pared by 2 bases and J by 3 bases, with 12 bases between. The germline gives CDR1 SGHRS, CDR2 YFSETQ. The CDR3 sequence is CASSLSTRLYEQYF. CDR3 DNA sequence: TGCGCCAGCAGCTTATCGACTCGCCTCTACGAGCAGTACTTC.

The chain couples TRBV6-5 to TRBJ2-3; TRBD2 agrees at 13 bases. Germline-derived CDR1 and CDR2 are MNHEY and SVGAGI. V gave up 6 bases and J gave up 8 bases; unmatched junction bases: 5. The CDR3 is 14 amino acids. The CDR3 loop reads CASRPLAGGGTQYF. CDR3 nucleotides: TGTGCCAGCAGACCACTAGCGGGGGGGGGTACGCAGTATTTT.

The rearrangement links TRBV19 to TRBJ1-1; no firm D call. This CDR3 region has 15 residues. Germline-derived CDR1 and CDR2 are LNHDA and SQIVND (reference sequence). Deletions cut 3 bases from V and 1 base from J, with 12 bases between. The CDR3 is CASSMEPGRNTEAFF. In DNA, the CDR3 is TGTGCCAGTAGTATGGAACCGGGAAGGAACACTGAAGCTTTCTTT.

The rearrangement joins TRBV27 to TRBJ2-7; unclear D gene. CDR3 size: 14 residues. Germline V gives CDR1 MNHEY, CDR2 SMNVEV (reference sequence). The ends were cut back, 5 bases at V and 1 base at J, with 12 bases in the middle. In nucleotides, the CDR3 is TGTGCCAGCAGTCGGGTCCGGGCGTCCTACGAGCAGTACTTC. Residues: CASSRVRASYEQYF.

CDR3 region: CASSFGTGNTGELFF. CDR3 in DNA: TGTGCCAGCAGCTTCGGGACAGGTAACACCGGGGAGCTGTTTTTT. This rearrangement joins TRBV7-4 to TRBJ2-2; 8 bases match TRBD1. With V trimmed by 3 bases and J by 2 bases, 2 bases remained unmatched. CDR3 length: 15 residues. Germline V lookup: CDR1 SGHVT, CDR2 SQSDAQ.

This clone was seen a few times. The J gene is TRBJ1-6, the V gene TRBV27; D not certain. Germline V gives CDR1 MNHEY, CDR2 SMNVEV (reference sequence). V was cut by 3 bases and J by 7 bases, with 16 bases left in between. This CDR3 is 16 amino acids long. CDR3 in DNA: TGTGCCAGCAGTTTGGCGGGGAGAGTGCGGAATTCACCCCTCCACTTT. Translating it yields CASSLAGRVRNSPLHF.

In nucleotides, the CDR3 is TGTGCCAGCAGCCTCCAGGTGAGCTCCTACAATGAGCAGTTCTTC. Translated: CASSLQVSSYNEQFF. This rearrangement joins TRBV7-6 to TRBJ2-1, with unresolved D. Germline loops: CDR1 SGHVS, CDR2 FNYEAQ. Trimming took off 5 bases at V and 0 bases at J, with 11 bases between the two ends. This CDR3 comprises 15 residues.

This clone came up a few times. The gene calls are TRBV11-2 and TRBJ2-7; 12 positions agree with TRBD1. The CDR3 is made up of 15 amino acids. Germline trimming cut 1 base from V and 4 bases from J; bases unmatched to any gene: 2. Germline CDR1 and CDR2: SGHAT and FQNNGV. CDR3 residues: CASSLGDRGPYEQYF. The CDR3 region has the DNA TGTGCCAGCAGCTTAGGGGACAGGGGGCCGTACGAGCAGTACTTC.

This chain links TRBV5-4 with TRBJ2-3; TRBD2 might be the D (6 bases). The CDR3 covers 16 residues. The V gene's germline CDR1 is SGHNT and CDR2 YYREEE (reference sequence). V was cut by 0 bases and J by 3 bases, with 14 bases left in between. For the CDR3, the DNA is TGTGCCAGCAGCTTGGCCCCGGGAGAAAGGACAGATACGCAGTATTTT. Residues: CASSLAPGERTDTQYF. The full variable domain, rest sourced from reference TRBV5-4 and TRBJ2-3, is ETGVTQSPTHLIKTRGQQVTLRCSSQSGHNTVSWYQQALGQGPQFIFQYYREEENGRGNFPPRFSGLQFPNYSSELNVNALELDDSALYLCASSLAPGERTDTQYFGPGTRLTVL.

This sequence joins TRBV10-3 and TRBJ2-2; perhaps TRBD1 as D (5 bases). CDR1 and CDR2 from the germline V gene are ENHRY and SYGVKD. The CDR3 runs to 15 residues. Trimming left V 0 bases short and J 1 base short, with 6 bases between. The CDR3 sequence is CAISESQGNTGELFF. For the CDR3, the DNA is TGTGCCATCAGTGAGTCCCAGGGGAACACCGGGGAGCTGTTTTTT.

The genes are TRBV6-1 and TRBJ1-5; D unresolved. The germline gives CDR1 MNHNS, CDR2 SASEGT. The CDR3 loop spans 13 amino acids. The ends were cut back, 7 bases at V and 7 bases at J, with 14 bases in the middle. The DNA for the CDR3 is TGTGCCAGCAAAAGGACTTTGGGCCAGCCCCAGCATTTT. Protein: CASKRTLGQPQHF.

This clone was observed a few times. The chain is built from TRBV5-1 and TRBJ1-2, with 8 bases identical to TRBD1. This CDR3 contains 14 residues. CDR1 is SGHRS, CDR2 YFSETQ, per germline. V lost 1 base to trimming and J lost 7 bases; unmatched junction nucleotides: 6. The CDR3 nucleotides read TGCGCCAGCAGCTTGCGGGCGGGGACAGGTGGCTACACCTTC. This translates into CASSLRAGTGGYTF.

The chain has TRBV5-6 and TRBJ2-3, with D hard to call. The CDR3 is 11 residues long. Trimming cost V 4 bases and J 5 bases, with 5 bases left between them. Germline lookup yields CDR1 SGHDT and CDR2 YYEEEE. The CDR3 reads CASSSGDTQYF. CDR3 DNA: TGTGCCAGCAGCAGTGGAGATACGCAGTATTTT. Combining the CDR3 with reference TRBV5-6 and TRBJ2-3 gives the whole variable domain DAGVTQSPTHLIKTRGQQVTLRCSPKSGHDTVSWYQQALGQGPQFIFQYYEEEERQRGNFPDRFSGHQFPNYSSELNVNALLLGDSALYLCASSSGDTQYFGPGTRLTVL.

The chain couples TRBV5-5 to TRBJ2-7, with TRBD2 matching over 7 bases. The CDR3 is 13 amino acids. J was trimmed by 6 bases and V by 3 bases; bases with no gene match: 6. Germline assignment: CDR1 SGHKS and CDR2 YYEKEE (reference sequence). The CDR3 DNA is TGTGCCAGCAGCTCCTCCGGGACTACCGAGCAGTACTTC. Protein sequence: CASSSSGTTEQYF.

The V call is TRBV6-1, the J call TRBJ1-1; unclear D gene. Germline CDR1 MNHNS, CDR2 SASEGT. The CDR3 is 15 residues long. Trimming pared 2 bases from V and 0 bases from J, leaving 10 bases between. This CDR3 is CASSEIGILNTEAFF. The CDR3 coding sequence is TGTGCCAGCAGTGAAATTGGCATTTTGAACACTGAAGCTTTCTTT.

Only one count was recorded for this clone. The chain links TRBV27 to TRBJ2-4; either TRBD1 or TRBD2 may supply D (6 bases each). The V end lost 6 bases, the J end lost 0 bases, and 21 bases lay between the germline ends. This CDR3 contains 18 residues. Germline V gene data show CDR1 as MNHEY and CDR2 as SMNVEV (reference sequence). CDR3 loop: CASSPTGRGGLAKNIQYF. The CDR3 DNA sequence: TGTGCCAGCAGCCCAACCGGCAGGGGAGGCCTAGCCAAAAACATTCAGTACTTC.

This clone was picked up one time. The chain is built from TRBV4-3 and TRBJ2-7; TRBD1 might be the D (6 bases). V lost 0 bases, J lost 6 bases, and 6 bases lay in between. CDR1 and CDR2 from the germline V gene are LGHNA and YSLEER. The CDR3 length is 12 residues. The CDR3 region is CASSQDRGEQYF. As DNA, the CDR3 is TGCGCCAGCAGCCAAGACAGGGGCGAGCAGTACTTC.

The chain couples TRBV20-1 to TRBJ2-1; D is undetermined. The CDR3 spans 11 residues. V gave up 5 bases and J gave up 4 bases, with 6 bases separating them. From germline, CDR1 is DFQATT and CDR2 SNEGSKA (reference sequence). DNA for the CDR3: TGCAGTGCTCTTCATTACAATGAGCAGTTCTTC. Protein: CSALHYNEQFF.

The chain couples TRBV5-1 to TRBJ2-3, with D unresolved. Deletions cut 3 bases from V and 0 bases from J, with 17 bases between. The CDR3 sequence is 17 residues long. The germline V gene encodes CDR1 SGHRS and CDR2 YFSETQ. CDR3 sequence (DNA): TGCGCCAGCAGCTCCCTTGTCAATCGGAAGAGCACAGATACGCAGTATTTT. Translating gives CASSSLVNRKSTDTQYF. The whole variable domain, remainder taken from reference TRBV5-1 and TRBJ2-3, is KAGVTQTPRYLIKTRGQQVTLSCSPISGHRSVSWYQQTPGQGLQFLFEYFSETQRNKGNFPGRFSGRQFSNSRSEMNVSTLELGDSALYLCASSSLVNRKSTDTQYFGPGTRLTVL.

With respect to this clone: Germline is not matched at one junction end, which may reflect a read error. CDR3 loop: CASSPNSPGVSVNEQFF. The CDR3 DNA is TGTGCTAGCAGCCCCAATTCGCCCGGGGTTTCAGTCAATGAGCAGTTCTTC. The rearrangement joins TRBV7-7 to TRBJ2-1; possible D gene TRBD2, 5 bases. The CDR3 consists of 17 residues. From germline, CDR1 is SSHAT and CDR2 FNYEAQ (reference sequence).

The V gene is TRBV27, the J gene TRBJ1-6; D might be TRBD1 (6 bases). This CDR3 has 14 amino acids. Germline V gene data show CDR1 as MNHEY and CDR2 as SMNVEV (reference sequence). Trimming left V 8 bases short and J 7 bases short, with 15 bases between. CDR3 residues: CASSQGGNNSPLHF. DNA of the CDR3: TGTGCCAGCTCCCAAGGGGGTAACAATTCACCCCTCCACTTT.

This chain connects TRBV5-1 to TRBJ1-1; no clear D gene. This CDR3 comprises 13 residues. The germline V gene has CDR1 SGHRS and CDR2 YFSETQ. The V and J ends lost 4 bases and 1 base respectively, with 8 bases between them. The CDR3 is CASSRQRNTEAFF. CDR3 coding DNA: TGCGCCAGCAGCCGGCAGCGGAACACTGAAGCTTTCTTT.

V and J are TRBV13 and TRBJ2-3; D is undetermined. This CDR3 spans 15 amino acids. Germline V gene sequence: CDR1 PRHDT, CDR2 FYEKMQ (reference sequence). The ends were cut back, 1 base at V and 0 bases at J, with 8 bases in the middle. The CDR3 is CASSLVGFSTDTQYF. The DNA for the CDR3 is TGTGCCAGCAGCTTAGTGGGGTTTAGCACAGATACGCAGTATTTT.